Below, 16 T cell receptor beta chains from the same sample are listed, as sequenced in a study of CD8 T cells in ankylosing spondylitis. TCRdb reprocessed the 5' RACE reads with MiXCR, giving one entry per CDR3 protein. The sample comprises over 150,000 distinct CDR3 sequences, 10% to 15% of which are singletons, and approximately 15% rests with the top ten. Sequencing was performed on blood, either unsorted or a sorted T cell fraction (not recorded which). These receptors all come from a male donor with ankylosing spondylitis or in good health (not recorded which).

In its sample, this clonotype was seen many times. The genes are TRBV6-1 and TRBJ2-7; tentatively, D is TRBD1 or TRBD2 (5 bases each). Trimming left V 6 bases short and J 3 bases short, with 15 bases between. Looked up from germline, CDR1 is MNHNS and CDR2 is SASEGT. CDR3 length: 14 amino acids. The CDR3 nucleotides are TGTGCCAGCAGCTCCCGGGACCGCCACTACGAGCAGTACTTC. The encoded protein is CASSSRDRHYEQYF.

CDR3 protein: CASSGSVGLAVTGELFF. CDR3 sequence (DNA): TGTGCCAGCAGTGGATCGGTCGGGCTAGCGGTCACCGGGGAGCTGTTTTTT. The genes are TRBV2 and TRBJ2-2, with TRBD2 matching over 7 bases. Germline assignment: CDR1 SNHLY and CDR2 FYNNEI. J gave up 4 bases and V 4 bases, and 12 bases lay outside the gene matches. The CDR3 has 17 residues.

There are a few counts of this clonotype. J is TRBJ2-3 and V is TRBV11-2, with TRBD2 identical over 7 bases. Losses at the gene ends were 2 bases for V and 0 bases for J; bases not matched to a gene: 2. Germline V gene data show CDR1 as SGHAT and CDR2 as FQNNGV. The CDR3 sequence is 15 residues long. CDR3 nucleotides: TGTGCCAGCAGCTTAACTAGCGACAGCACAGATACGCAGTATTTT. The encoded protein is CASSLTSDSTDTQYF. The variable domain in full, with the rest retrieved from reference TRBV11-2 and TRBJ2-3, is EAGVAQSPRYKIIEKRQSVAFWCNPISGHATLYWYQQILGQGPKLLIQFQNNGVVDDSQLPKDRFSAERLKGVDSTLKIQPAKLEDSAVYLCASSLTSDSTDTQYFGPGTRLTVL.

V gene TRBV5-1 combines with J gene TRBJ1-1; D possibly corresponds to TRBD1 (5 bases). This CDR3 region has 15 residues. Germline V gene sequence: CDR1 SGHRS, CDR2 YFSETQ. Trimming left V 0 bases short and J 0 bases short, with 9 bases between. This CDR3 is CASSLGGVLNTEAFF. The CDR3 nucleotides are TGCGCCAGCAGCTTGGGGGGCGTCCTGAACACTGAAGCTTTCTTT. The entire variable domain, with the rest obtained from reference TRBV5-1 and TRBJ1-1, is as follows: KAGVTQTPRYLIKTRGQQVTLSCSPISGHRSVSWYQQTPGQGLQFLFEYFSETQRNKGNFPGRFSGRQFSNSRSEMNVSTLELGDSALYLCASSLGGVLNTEAFFGQGTRLTVV.

This clonotype was detected many times. The chain joins TRBV6-1 to TRBJ1-6; a possible D gene is TRBD1 (5 bases). Germline V gene lookup returns CDR1 MNHNS and CDR2 SASEGT. The CDR3 spans 13 residues. Trimming took 3 bases from V and 7 from J, leaving 7 bases between them. Here the CDR3 reads CASSDRENSPLHF. As DNA, the CDR3 is TGTGCCAGCAGTGACAGGGAGAATTCACCCCTCCACTTT.

The table lists this clonotype with a few counts. The CDR3 region is CASERVVDEKLFF. The CDR3 region has the DNA TGTGCCTCGGAGCGGGTAGTGGATGAAAAACTGTTTTTT. V is TRBV6-1 and J is TRBJ1-4; D remains ambiguous. The CDR3 runs to 13 residues. Germline V CDR1 and CDR2: MNHNS, SASEGT. V gave up 11 bases and J gave up 6 bases, with 16 bases separating them.

This clonotype turned up a few times. The rearrangement uses TRBV2 and TRBJ1-5; 7 bases match TRBD1. The CDR3 contains 14 residues. V shed 2 bases, J shed 4 bases, and the junction held 2 bases outside the gene matches. CDR1 and CDR2 (germline): SNHLY, FYNNEI. This CDR3 reads CASSEPDRNQPQHF. CDR3 nucleotide sequence: TGTGCCAGCAGTGAACCGGACAGGAATCAGCCCCAGCATTTT.

This chain uses TRBV5-5 with TRBJ2-5; D not certain. The CDR3 consists of 14 residues. Trimming pared 4 bases from V and 2 bases from J, leaving 12 bases between. Looked up from germline, CDR1 is SGHKS and CDR2 is YYEKEE (reference sequence). The CDR3 protein is CASSLSDLQETQYF. The DNA for the CDR3 is TGTGCCAGCAGCCTATCCGACCTTCAAGAGACCCAGTACTTC.

This clonotype has only a few counts. The chain is built from TRBV29-1 and TRBJ1-5; TRBD1 matches 7 bases. Per the germline V gene, CDR1 is SQVTM and CDR2 is ANQGSEA. V shed 5 bases and J 8 bases; nucleotides not matched to a gene: 12. The CDR3 loop spans 14 amino acids. CDR3 sequence reads: CSVPRRQGKEPQHF. The DNA of the CDR3 is TGCAGCGTTCCCCGAAGACAGGGAAAAGAGCCCCAGCATTTT.

The sample holds a few counts of this clonotype. This CDR3 is CATSRDRGREPETQYF. The CDR3 DNA reads as TGTGCCACCAGCAGAGATCGTGGCAGGGAGCCGGAGACCCAGTACTTC. This chain connects TRBV15 to TRBJ2-5; the D gene could be TRBD1 or TRBD2 (5 bases each). CDR3 length: 16 residues. V lost 0 bases and J lost 5, with 16 bases in between. From germline, CDR1 is LNHNV and CDR2 YYDKDF (reference sequence).

This clonotype was counted a few times. The V and J genes are TRBV4-1 and TRBJ2-7, with TRBD1 identical over 7 bases. The germline V gene encodes CDR1 MGHRA and CDR2 YSYEKL. The CDR3 runs to 15 residues. V shed 3 bases and J 0 bases; nucleotides not matched to a gene: 5. The CDR3 spells CASSHTGVFSYEQYF. The CDR3 DNA is TGCGCCAGCAGCCACACAGGGGTGTTCTCCTACGAGCAGTACTTC.

This clonotype was detected only a few times. The chain recombines TRBV9 with TRBJ2-7; 8 nucleotides align to TRBD1. Germline-derived CDR1 and CDR2 are SGDLS and YYNGEE. The length of the CDR3 is 15 residues. V gave up 1 base and J gave up 3 bases; unmatched junction bases: 6. The CDR3 region is CASSVSPGQVYEQYF. CDR3 sequence (DNA): TGTGCCAGCAGCGTATCCCCGGGACAGGTCTACGAGCAGTACTTC. The full variable domain, its missing parts supplied by reference TRBV9 and TRBJ2-7, is DSGVTQTPKHLITATGQRVTLRCSPRSGDLSVYWYQQSLDQGLQFLIQYYNGEERAKGNILERFSAQQFPDLHSELNLSSLELGDSALYFCASSVSPGQVYEQYFGPGTRLTVT.

This clonotype was found a few times. The chain carries TRBV12-3 or TRBV12-4 and TRBJ2-7; 9 bases map to TRBD1. The CDR3 totals 13 residues. Trimming at V came to 11 bases and at J to 3 bases, leaving 8 bases not matched to a gene. CDR3 region: CAVGADRGYEQYF. CDR3 in DNA: TGTGCCGTCGGGGCGGACAGGGGCTACGAGCAGTACTTC.

This rearrangement joins TRBV4-1 to TRBJ2-7, with D possibly TRBD1 on 6 matching bases. Germline CDR1 MGHRA, CDR2 YSYEKL. The germline V and J ends were trimmed by 5 bases and 2 bases, with 19 bases remaining between them. The CDR3 sequence is 16 residues long. The CDR3 DNA reads as TGCGCCAGCAGCGCTTTCACAGGGACCGCCGCCTACGAGCAGTACTTC. Protein product: CASSAFTGTAAYEQYF.

The V gene is TRBV7-9, the J gene TRBJ2-7; D gene unclear. The germline V gene encodes CDR1 SEHNR and CDR2 FQNEAQ (reference sequence). V gave up 4 bases and J gave up 2 bases, with 9 bases separating them. This CDR3 spans 13 amino acids. The CDR3 protein is CASSSPRTYEQYF. The CDR3 DNA is TGTGCCAGCAGCTCACCCCGGACCTACGAGCAGTACTTC.

This clonotype was seen a handful of times. As DNA, the CDR3 is TGTGCCAGCAGCTCGACAAAAAGCGGTGAAAAACTGTTTTTT. This translates into CASSSTKSGEKLFF. The chain employs TRBV7-9 and TRBJ1-4; D is unresolved. The CDR3 runs 14 residues. Trimming stripped 4 bases from V and 7 bases from J, with 13 bases between. Germline lookup yields CDR1 SEHNR and CDR2 FQNEAQ (reference sequence).